Reported below is one T cell receptor (beta chain). The CDR3 runs 15 residues. Germline CDR1 is LNHNV and CDR2 is YYDKDF (reference sequence). The germline V and J ends were trimmed by 1 base and 5 bases, with 15 bases remaining between them. The data were obtained in a study of blood T cell repertoires in COVID-19. As handled by the study authors: Scientists estimated how many nucleated cells there were by amplifying reference gene primers. Sequencing was performed with immunoSEQ multiplex PCR; in TCRdb, only in-frame clones are kept and a portion is missing. The V and J calls and the clone size are those of that table, but D and trimming were determined from the DNA. The sample includes approximately 150,000 clones, 80% to 90% of them seen just once.

The material sequenced was peripheral blood. The chain recombines TRBV15 with TRBJ2-7, with D possibly TRBD2 on 6 matching bases. The sequence came from a man aged 35 to 55 with acute or convalescent COVID-19. The CDR3 DNA sequence: TGTGCCACCAGCAGAGTTCTGGGAGGATACAACGAGCAGTACTTC. It codes for CATSRVLGGYNEQYF.